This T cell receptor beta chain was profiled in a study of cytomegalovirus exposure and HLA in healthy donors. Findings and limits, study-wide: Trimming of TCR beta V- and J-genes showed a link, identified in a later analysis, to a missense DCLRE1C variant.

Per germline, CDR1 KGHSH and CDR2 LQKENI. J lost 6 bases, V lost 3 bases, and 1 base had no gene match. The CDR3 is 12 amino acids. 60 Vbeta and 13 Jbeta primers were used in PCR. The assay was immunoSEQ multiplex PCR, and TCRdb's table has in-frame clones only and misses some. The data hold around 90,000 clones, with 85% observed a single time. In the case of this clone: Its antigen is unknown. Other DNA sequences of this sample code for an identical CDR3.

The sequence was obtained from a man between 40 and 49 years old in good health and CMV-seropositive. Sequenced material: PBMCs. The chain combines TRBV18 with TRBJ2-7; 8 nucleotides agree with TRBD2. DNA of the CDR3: TGTGCCAGCTCACCTCGGGGGGGCGAGCAGTACTTC. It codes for CASSPRGGEQYF.